The clone carrying this T cell receptor beta chain was detected only a few times. The antigen is undetermined. The ends lost 10 bases at V and 5 bases at J; junction bases unmatched: 4. The CDR3 spans 12 residues. Germline V CDR1 and CDR2: LNHDA, SQIVND (reference sequence). The data are from a study of T cell responses to AZD1222 COVID-19 vaccine. The overall study: Second-dose intervals of approximately 4 or approximately 12 weeks were pooled.

Overall study results and limits: Mostly white British, mostly female donors; authors suggested clonal diversity may be underestimated. Repertoire collection took place solely once the T cell response had peaked.

Profiled with immunoSEQ multiplex PCR; TCRdb holds only in-frame clones, not every one. The repertoire holds 150,000 to 200,000 clones, approximately 92% seen once, with about 2.3% in the top ten. Sequencing was performed on peripheral blood, taken on day 0 of AZD1222 vaccination. The chain has TRBV19 and TRBJ2-7; 11 nucleotides agree with TRBD1. The clonotype originates from an adult in good health. The CDR3, as DNA: TGTGCCACCGGACAGGGGGCCGACGAGCAGTACTTC. Encoded protein: CATGQGADEQYF.